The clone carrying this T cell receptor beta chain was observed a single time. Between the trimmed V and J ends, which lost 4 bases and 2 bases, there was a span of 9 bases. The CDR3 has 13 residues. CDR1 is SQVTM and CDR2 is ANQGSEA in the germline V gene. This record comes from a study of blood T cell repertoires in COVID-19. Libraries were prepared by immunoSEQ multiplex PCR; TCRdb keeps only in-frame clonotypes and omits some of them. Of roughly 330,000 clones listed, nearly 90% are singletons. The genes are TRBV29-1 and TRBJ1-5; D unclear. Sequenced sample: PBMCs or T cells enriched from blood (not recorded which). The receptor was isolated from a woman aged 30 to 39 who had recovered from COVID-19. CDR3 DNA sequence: TGCAGCGTTGCCCTCGAGGGCAATCAGCCCCAGCATTTT. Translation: CSVALEGNQPQHF. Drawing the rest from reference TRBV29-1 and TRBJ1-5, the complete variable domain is SAVISQKPSRDICQRGTSLTIQCQVDSQVTMMFWYRQQPGQSLTLIATANQGSEATYESGFVIDKFPISRPNLTFSTLTVSNMSPEDSSIYLCSVALEGNQPQHFGDGTRLSIL.